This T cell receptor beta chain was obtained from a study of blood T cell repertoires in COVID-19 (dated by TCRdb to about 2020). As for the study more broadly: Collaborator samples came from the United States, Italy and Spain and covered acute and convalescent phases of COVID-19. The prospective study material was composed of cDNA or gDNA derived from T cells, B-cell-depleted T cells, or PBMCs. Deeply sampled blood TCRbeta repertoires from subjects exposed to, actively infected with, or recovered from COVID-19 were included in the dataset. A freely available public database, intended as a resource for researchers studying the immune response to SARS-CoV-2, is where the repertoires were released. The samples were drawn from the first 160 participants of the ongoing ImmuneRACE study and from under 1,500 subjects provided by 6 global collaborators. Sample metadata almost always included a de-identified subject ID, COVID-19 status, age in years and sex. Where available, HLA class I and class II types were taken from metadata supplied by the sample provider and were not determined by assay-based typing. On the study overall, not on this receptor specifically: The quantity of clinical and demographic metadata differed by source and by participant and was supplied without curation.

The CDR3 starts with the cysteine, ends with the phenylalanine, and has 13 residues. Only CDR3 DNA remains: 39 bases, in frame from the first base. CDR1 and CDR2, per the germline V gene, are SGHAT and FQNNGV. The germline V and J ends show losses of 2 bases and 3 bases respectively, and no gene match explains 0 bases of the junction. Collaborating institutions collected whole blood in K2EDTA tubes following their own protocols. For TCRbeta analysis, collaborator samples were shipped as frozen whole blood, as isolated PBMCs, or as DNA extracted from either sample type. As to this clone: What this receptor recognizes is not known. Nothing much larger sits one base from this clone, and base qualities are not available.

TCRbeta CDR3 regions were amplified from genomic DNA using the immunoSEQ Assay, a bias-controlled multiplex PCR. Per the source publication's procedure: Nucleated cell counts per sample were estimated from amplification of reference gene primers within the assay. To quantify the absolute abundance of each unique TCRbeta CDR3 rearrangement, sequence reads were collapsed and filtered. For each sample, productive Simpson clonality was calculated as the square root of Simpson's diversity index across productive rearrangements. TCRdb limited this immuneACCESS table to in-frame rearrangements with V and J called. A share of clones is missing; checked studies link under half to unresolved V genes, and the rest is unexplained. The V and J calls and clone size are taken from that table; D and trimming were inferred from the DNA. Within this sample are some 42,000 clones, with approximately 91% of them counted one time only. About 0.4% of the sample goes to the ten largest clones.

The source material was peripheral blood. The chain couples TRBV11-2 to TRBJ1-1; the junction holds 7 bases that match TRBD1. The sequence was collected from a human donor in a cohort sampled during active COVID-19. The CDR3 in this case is CASSLTGDTEAFF. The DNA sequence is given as TGTGCCAGCAGCTTAACAGGGGACACTGAAGCTTTCTTT. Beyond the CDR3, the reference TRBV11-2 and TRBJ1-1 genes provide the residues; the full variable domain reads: EAGVAQSPRYKIIEKRQSVAFWCNPISGHATLYWYQQILGQGPKLLIQFQNNGVVDDSQLPKDRFSAERLKGVDSTLKIQPAKLEDSAVYLCASSLTGDTEAFFGQGTRLTVV.